One sample yielded the 32 T cell receptor beta chains listed below, sequenced in a study of T cell changes during pregnancy in multiple sclerosis. Here immunoSEQ multiplex PCR was the method, and the copy in TCRdb shows in-frame clones only, minus some. The table has more than 85,000 clones, over 85% seen once; the top ten hold around 1.2%. The input for sequencing was peripheral blood, taken in the second trimester of pregnancy. The receptors here all came from a female donor with multiple sclerosis, enrolled in a pregnancy study.

V usage is TRBV19 and J usage is TRBJ1-2; unclear D gene. V was shortened by 5 bases and J by 6 bases, with 7 bases between the two germline ends. This CDR3 region has 11 residues. CDR1 and CDR2 (germline): LNHDA, SQIVND (reference sequence). CDR3 nucleotide sequence: TGTGCCAGTAGTCCAGGAAATGGCTACACCTTC. This codes for CASSPGNGYTF.

A word on this clone: Other DNA sequences from this sample encode an identical CDR3 as well. The rearrangement uses TRBV5-1 and TRBJ2-1; perhaps TRBD2 as D (6 bases). The germline V gene has CDR1 SGHRS and CDR2 YFSETQ. Trimming cost V 0 bases and J 2 bases, with 9 bases left between them. This CDR3 is built from 15 residues. CDR3 amino acids: CASSLAGGTYNEQFF. The CDR3 bases are TGCGCCAGCAGCTTGGCCGGAGGGACCTACAATGAGCAGTTCTTC.

The CDR3 sequence is CASFRDSPLHF. The CDR3 DNA reads TGTGCCAGCTTCAGGGATTCACCCCTCCACTTT. This chain links TRBV28 with TRBJ1-6; D possibly corresponds to TRBD1 (5 bases). CDR1 and CDR2 from the germline V gene are MDHEN and SYDVKM. With 8 bases removed from V and 8 bases from J, the gap between germline ends came to 7 bases. There are 11 residues in the CDR3.

This chain links TRBV5-1 with TRBJ1-5; a weak D match, TRBD1 (6 bases). The CDR3 length is 15 residues. Germline V gene sequence: CDR1 SGHRS, CDR2 YFSETQ. Trimming pared 0 bases from V and 5 bases from J, leaving 12 bases between. The CDR3 protein is CASSLEGGVDQPQHF. The CDR3 DNA follows: TGCGCCAGCAGCTTGGAAGGGGGAGTCGATCAGCCCCAGCATTTT.

The chain combines TRBV7-3 with TRBJ2-3, with TRBD2 identical over 10 bases. J lost 5 bases, V lost 5 bases, and 10 bases had no gene match. CDR3 length: 16 amino acids. Germline-derived CDR1 and CDR2 are SGHTA and FQGTGA. This chain's CDR3 is CASSPQAGGQGDTQYF. Here the CDR3 DNA reads TGTGCCAGCAGCCCCCAAGCGGGGGGGCAAGGAGATACGCAGTATTTT.

The V call is TRBV6-6, the J call TRBJ2-3; TRBD2 agrees at 14 bases. With 5 bases clipped from V and 7 bases from J, the junction kept 8 bases outside the gene matches. Germline V gene sequence: CDR1 MNHNY, CDR2 SVGAGI (reference sequence). There are 16 residues in the CDR3. DNA of the CDR3: TGTGCCAGCAGTCGGACTAGCGGGGGGCCCGCGTATACGCAGTATTTT. Translation: CASSRTSGGPAYTQYF.

The V and J genes are TRBV9 and TRBJ1-2; D might be TRBD1 (5 bases). The V and J ends lost 2 bases and 4 bases respectively, with 12 bases between them. The CDR3 spans 14 residues. Germline V gene data show CDR1 as SGDLS and CDR2 as YYNGEE. The CDR3: CASSVDRSSYGYTF. The CDR3 DNA follows: TGTGCCAGCAGCGTCGACAGATCCAGCTATGGCTACACCTTC.

The V call is TRBV10-3, the J call TRBJ1-3, with D hard to call. The CDR3 covers 14 residues. Germline CDR1 ENHRY, CDR2 SYGVKD. V gave up 2 bases and J gave up 0 bases, with 5 bases separating them. The CDR3 protein is CAISELVSGNTIYF. In DNA, the CDR3 is TGTGCCATCAGTGAGCTAGTCTCTGGAAACACCATATATTTT.

The CDR3 spells CASSLAGRSYNEQFF. For the CDR3, the DNA is TGTGCCAGCAGCTTAGCGGGCCGTTCCTACAATGAGCAGTTCTTC. The chain has TRBV7-2 and TRBJ2-1; D gene uncertain. The V gene lost 0 bases and the J gene lost 1 base, with 7 bases spanning the gap. Germline values: CDR1 SGHTA, CDR2 FQGNSA. The CDR3 contains 15 residues.

The gene calls are TRBV9 and TRBJ2-7; TRBD1 aligns across 11 bases. CDR1 and CDR2 from the germline V gene are SGDLS and YYNGEE. Trimming at V came to 3 bases and at J to 6 bases, leaving 2 bases not matched to a gene. This CDR3 is 13 amino acids long. As DNA, the CDR3 is TGTGCCAGCAGCGAGGGGACAGGGGGCGAGCAGTACTTC. It yields the protein CASSEGTGGEQYF.

The chain joins TRBV6-5 to TRBJ1-2; 7 nucleotides agree with TRBD1. The germline gives CDR1 MNHEY, CDR2 SVGAGI. The CDR3 covers 16 residues. The ends lost 3 bases at V and 5 bases at J; junction bases unmatched: 12. CDR3 sequence: CASSYSRIGGGYGYTF. The DNA of the CDR3 is TGTGCCAGCAGTTATTCCAGGATAGGGGGCGGATATGGCTACACCTTC.

This clone was observed a few times. This chain uses TRBV6-1 with TRBJ1-1; tentatively, D is TRBD1 (5 bases). V lost 7 bases, J lost 5 bases, and 14 bases lay in between. Germline loops: CDR1 MNHNS, CDR2 SASEGT. This CDR3 has 13 amino acids. CDR3 bases: TGTGCCAGCAATCCGACAGTTCAGACTGAAGCTTTCTTT. Its translation is CASNPTVQTEAFF.

The chain has TRBV5-1 and TRBJ2-1; TRBD1 is a possible D gene (6 bases). The CDR3 consists of 15 residues. The germline V and J ends were trimmed by 0 bases and 8 bases, with 15 bases remaining between them. Germline V gene lookup returns CDR1 SGHRS and CDR2 YFSETQ. In DNA form, the CDR3 reads TGCGCCAGCAGCTTGGGAGGACAGCGCTTGGATGAGCAGTTCTTC. Its translation: CASSLGGQRLDEQFF.

The rearrangement uses TRBV28 and TRBJ2-7; TRBD1 might be the D (6 bases). The CDR3 covers 16 residues. Trimming removed 7 bases from V and 2 bases from J, with 21 bases in between. Germline CDR1 reads MDHEN; CDR2 reads SYDVKM. CDR3 residues: CASISHPGTYPYEQYF. CDR3 bases: TGTGCCAGCATCTCACACCCCGGGACATACCCCTACGAGCAGTACTTC.

The genes are TRBV30 and TRBJ1-6, with 7 positions matching TRBD1. V was pared by 3 bases and J by 10 bases, with 9 bases of the junction left unmatched. CDR1 is GTSNPN and CDR2 is SVGIG in the germline V gene (reference sequence). The CDR3 runs 14 residues. CDR3 loop: CAWRKDRERSPLHF. In DNA form, the CDR3 reads TGTGCCTGGAGAAAAGACAGGGAAAGGTCACCCCTCCACTTT.

This sequence joins TRBV19 and TRBJ1-1, with a possible D match to TRBD1 (5 bases). CDR1 is LNHDA and CDR2 is SQIVND in the germline V gene (reference sequence). This CDR3 contains 16 residues. Trimming removed 5 bases at V and 4 bases at J, with 20 bases between. The CDR3 nucleotides read TGTGCCAGTAGTCCAGGTCGGGGGGACTTCGTCACTGAAGCTTTCTTT. It is translated as CASSPGRGDFVTEAFF.

This clone was detected only a few times. The V and J genes are TRBV11-2 and TRBJ1-1; 7 nucleotides align to TRBD1. The V gene's germline CDR1 is SGHAT and CDR2 FQNNGV. The CDR3 loop spans 15 amino acids. Trimming took 5 bases from V and 0 from J; bases not matched to a gene: 6. The CDR3 nucleotides are TGTGCCAGCAGCGTTAGACAGGGAATGAACACTGAAGCTTTCTTT. Encoded protein: CASSVRQGMNTEAFF. The variable domain in full, with the rest retrieved from reference TRBV11-2 and TRBJ1-1, is EAGVAQSPRYKIIEKRQSVAFWCNPISGHATLYWYQQILGQGPKLLIQFQNNGVVDDSQLPKDRFSAERLKGVDSTLKIQPAKLEDSAVYLCASSVRQGMNTEAFFGQGTRLTVV.

This chain joins TRBV27 and TRBJ1-5, with TRBD1 as a possible D gene (5 bases). V was pared by 0 bases and J by 6 bases, with 15 bases between. Germline V gene sequence: CDR1 MNHEY, CDR2 SMNVEV (reference sequence). The CDR3 has 16 residues. The CDR3 sequence is CASSLSSGGFRQPQHF. CDR3 nucleotide sequence: TGTGCCAGCAGTTTATCTTCCGGGGGTTTCCGTCAGCCCCAGCATTTT.

The rearrangement links TRBV28 to TRBJ1-2; 11 bases match TRBD1. The germline gives CDR1 MDHEN, CDR2 SYDVKM. The CDR3 extends over 14 amino acids. V dropped 10 bases and J dropped 1; count of bases not matched to a gene: 5. CDR3 residues: CAILDRGRNYGYTF. CDR3 in DNA: TGTGCCATATTGGACAGGGGGCGTAACTATGGCTACACCTTC.

The chain couples TRBV30 to TRBJ2-3; D possibly corresponds to TRBD1 (5 bases). CDR1 and CDR2 (germline): GTSNPN, SVGIG (reference sequence). The V and J ends lost 4 bases and 6 bases respectively, with 17 bases between them. The CDR3 is made up of 14 amino acids. The CDR3 sequence is CAWNAASGWDTQYF. The CDR3 coding sequence is TGTGCCTGGAATGCGGCATCAGGGTGGGATACGCAGTATTTT.

V and J are TRBV5-4 and TRBJ2-2; D perhaps matches TRBD1 (5 bases). V gave up 2 bases and J gave up 5 bases, with 10 bases separating them. This CDR3 comprises 14 residues. From germline, CDR1 is SGHNT and CDR2 YYREEE (reference sequence). In nucleotides, the CDR3 is TGTGCCAGCAGCTTAAAAAGGGGAACCGGGGAGCTGTTTTTT. Translation: CASSLKRGTGELFF.

This chain connects TRBV7-3 to TRBJ1-2; D call uncertain. Trimming shortened V by 2 bases and J by 4 bases, and 11 bases separated the two germline ends. The CDR3 is made up of 14 amino acids. The V gene's germline CDR1 is SGHTA and CDR2 FQGTGA. This chain's CDR3 is CASSLYGGTYGYTF. The CDR3 DNA is TGTGCCAGCAGCTTATACGGCGGCACCTATGGCTACACCTTC.

The chain has TRBV4-2 and TRBJ1-5; weak D call: TRBD1 (5 bases). The ends were cut back, 3 bases at V and 3 bases at J, with 18 bases in the middle. The CDR3 spans 17 residues. Germline CDR1 LGHNA, CDR2 YNFKEQ. CDR3 sequence reads: CASSHSSTGVLNQPQHF. As DNA, the CDR3 is TGTGCCAGCAGCCACTCATCTACGGGGGTCCTCAATCAGCCCCAGCATTTT.

CDR3 sequence reads: CASSPRGDLNTEAFF. CDR3 bases: TGTGCCAGCTCACCAAGAGGTGATCTGAACACTGAAGCTTTCTTT. The chain links TRBV18 to TRBJ1-1; D not resolved. Trimming left V 2 bases short and J 0 bases short, with 10 bases between. There are 15 residues in the CDR3. Germline CDR1 KGHSH, CDR2 LQKENI.

The V call is TRBV6-1, the J call TRBJ1-6; 9 nucleotides align to TRBD1. V trimming: 4 bases; J trimming: 0 bases; junction bases outside the gene matches: 10. CDR1 is MNHNS, CDR2 SASEGT, per germline. The CDR3 has 19 amino acids. The CDR3 bases are TGTGCCAGCAGTGGGGGGCGGGACAGGGCCCTCTCCTATAATTCACCCCTCCACTTT. Protein sequence: CASSGGRDRALSYNSPLHF.

The chain combines TRBV19 with TRBJ1-5; TRBD1 matches at 7 bases. V lost 1 base to trimming and J lost 3 bases; unmatched junction nucleotides: 3. Germline V lookup: CDR1 LNHDA, CDR2 SQIVND (reference sequence). This CDR3 has 15 residues. The CDR3 spells CASSIGQGINQPQHF. CDR3 coding DNA: TGTGCCAGTAGTATAGGACAGGGCATCAATCAGCCCCAGCATTTT.

The CDR3 DNA reads as TGTGCCAGCAGCTGGTCTAATACCTACGAGCAGTACTTC. It is translated as CASSWSNTYEQYF. The chain employs TRBV5-5 and TRBJ2-7; no reliable D call. Trimming removed 3 bases at V and 2 bases at J, with 9 bases between. Germline CDR1 reads SGHKS; CDR2 reads YYEKEE (reference sequence). The CDR3 has 13 amino acids.

The chain recombines TRBV7-9 with TRBJ2-5; 9 bases line up with TRBD2. The germline V gene encodes CDR1 SEHNR and CDR2 FQNEAQ (reference sequence). Trimming took 0 bases from V and 5 from J; bases not matched to a gene: 7. CDR3 size: 16 residues. This CDR3 reads CASSLAGGGAGETQYF. The CDR3 region has the DNA TGTGCCAGCAGCTTAGCCGGCGGGGGGGCGGGGGAGACCCAGTACTTC.

This clone was seen a single time. J is TRBJ2-3 and V is TRBV9; TRBD2 is a possible D gene (5 bases). V lost 0 bases to trimming and J lost 4 bases, with 15 bases between them. Looked up from germline, CDR1 is SGDLS and CDR2 is YYNGEE. The CDR3 is made up of 16 amino acids. CDR3 amino acids: CASSVEVGRVADTQYF. The DNA for the CDR3 is TGTGCCAGCAGCGTAGAGGTAGGGAGAGTAGCAGATACGCAGTATTTT. The full variable domain, completed using reference TRBV9 and TRBJ2-3, is DSGVTQTPKHLITATGQRVTLRCSPRSGDLSVYWYQQSLDQGLQFLIQYYNGEERAKGNILERFSAQQFPDLHSELNLSSLELGDSALYFCASSVEVGRVADTQYFGPGTRLTVL.

DNA for the CDR3: TGTGCCAGCAGCTTCCTTTCCGGGAGAGCTTTCTTT. Its protein product is CASSFLSGRAFF. The V and J genes are TRBV5-6 and TRBJ1-1; D not certain. CDR1 SGHDT and CDR2 YYEEEE come from the germline V gene. The CDR3 has 12 residues. V was shortened by 2 bases and J by 10 bases, with 12 bases between the two germline ends.

V usage is TRBV28 and J usage is TRBJ1-5; the D gene is possibly TRBD1 (5 bases). The CDR3 sequence is 12 residues long. Trimming left V 1 base short and J 7 bases short, with 5 bases between. Germline loops: CDR1 MDHEN, CDR2 SYDVKM. The CDR3 here is CASSLSGQPQHF. CDR3 in DNA: TGTGCCAGCAGTTTATCAGGGCAGCCCCAGCATTTT.

This clone was found once. The V call is TRBV6-6, the J call TRBJ1-2, with D perhaps matching TRBD1 (5 bases). Germline lookup yields CDR1 MNHNY and CDR2 SVGAGI (reference sequence). Trimming removed 6 bases at V and 4 bases at J, with 18 bases between. The CDR3 runs 15 residues. The CDR3 sequence is CASRDLGGSSYGYTF. DNA for the CDR3: TGTGCCAGCAGAGACCTCGGGGGATCAAGCTATGGCTACACCTTC.